The 24 T cell receptor beta chains below all came from one sample that was sequenced in a study of cytomegalovirus exposure and HLA in healthy donors. Researchers ran the PCR with 60 Vbeta and 13 Jbeta primers. Assay: immunoSEQ multiplex PCR; the TCRdb copy retains only in-frame clones and omits some. The repertoire holds 150,000 to 200,000 clones, with around 80% as singletons. The source material was PBMCs. The origin of the receptors is a woman in her forties in good health and CMV-seropositive.

The J gene is TRBJ2-7, the V gene TRBV7-9, with 9 nucleotides matching TRBD2. This CDR3 is built from 14 residues. CDR1 is SEHNR, CDR2 FQNEAQ, per germline (reference sequence). The ends lost 5 bases at V and 7 bases at J; junction bases unmatched: 9. This chain's CDR3 is CASSPGTSLGEQYF. The CDR3 nucleotides are TGTGCCAGCAGCCCCGGGACTAGCCTTGGGGAGCAGTACTTC. The complete variable domain, with remaining parts taken from reference TRBV7-9 and TRBJ2-7, reads DTGVSQNPRHKITKRGQNVTFRCDPISEHNRLYWYRQTLGQGPEFLTYFQNEAQLEKSRLLSDRFSAERPKGSFSTLEIQRTEQGDSAMYLCASSPGTSLGEQYFGPGTRLTVT.

V gene TRBV7-2 combines with J gene TRBJ2-5, with D maybe TRBD2 (6 bases). The CDR3 is 14 amino acids. Germline V gene lookup returns CDR1 SGHTA and CDR2 FQGNSA. This chain's CDR3 is CASGLGARIETQYF. CDR3 nucleotide sequence: TGTGCAAGCGGGCTGGGAGCGAGAATAGAGACCCAGTACTTC.

The J gene is TRBJ1-2, the V gene TRBV4-3; D gene uncertain. V lost 0 bases to trimming and J lost 1 base, with 15 bases between them. This CDR3 has 17 residues. Germline V CDR1 and CDR2: LGHNA, YSLEER. This CDR3 is CASSQDPRRQINYGYTF. The CDR3 nucleotides are TGCGCCAGCAGCCAAGATCCCCGGCGGCAAATTAACTATGGCTACACCTTC.

In its sample, this clone is medium-sized (0.01 to 0.1%). The CDR3 nucleotides are TGCGCCAGCAGAATCCGGGACAGGGGGGACTACGAGCAGTACTTC. It encodes CASRIRDRGDYEQYF. V gene TRBV4-1 combines with J gene TRBJ2-7; the match to TRBD1 covers 11 bases. In germline, CDR1 is MGHRA, CDR2 YSYEKL. The V gene end was trimmed by 6 bases and the J gene end by 3 bases; junction bases not matched to a gene: 7. This CDR3 contains 15 residues.

The rearrangement links TRBV5-1 to TRBJ1-4, with unresolved D. The V end lost 2 bases, the J end lost 3 bases, and 14 bases lay between the germline ends. CDR1 is SGHRS and CDR2 is YFSETQ in the germline V gene. The CDR3 runs to 16 residues. CDR3 coding DNA: TGCGCCAGCAGCTTAGGCCGGACTGGTTCTAATGAAAAACTGTTTTTT. Translating it yields CASSLGRTGSNEKLFF. The entire variable domain, with the rest obtained from reference TRBV5-1 and TRBJ1-4, is as follows: KAGVTQTPRYLIKTRGQQVTLSCSPISGHRSVSWYQQTPGQGLQFLFEYFSETQRNKGNFPGRFSGRQFSNSRSEMNVSTLELGDSALYLCASSLGRTGSNEKLFFGSGTQLSVL.

This clone was detected only a few times. The chain recombines TRBV11-3 with TRBJ2-1, with a tentative D call TRBD2 (5 bases). Germline CDR1 reads SGHNT; CDR2 reads YENEEA. The V gene lost 5 bases and the J gene lost 6 bases, with 14 bases spanning the gap. The CDR3 consists of 14 residues. CDR3 in DNA: TGTGCCAGCAGCCGAGTCAGAGGGAGCAATGAGCAGTTCTTC. This translates into CASSRVRGSNEQFF.

This chain uses TRBV4-2 with TRBJ2-7; maybe TRBD2 (6 bases). Trimming pared 0 bases from V and 4 bases from J, leaving 19 bases between. This CDR3 has 17 amino acids. Germline V gene data show CDR1 as LGHNA and CDR2 as YNFKEQ. CDR3 DNA: TGTGCCAGCAGCCAAGATGGAGGCGGGATGCTAGGATACGAGCAGTACTTC. Translating gives CASSQDGGGMLGYEQYF.

The chain carries TRBV28 and TRBJ1-3; D is ambiguous. V was pared by 10 bases and J by 1 base, with 17 bases between. The germline gives CDR1 MDHEN, CDR2 SYDVKM. The CDR3 has 15 amino acids. The DNA for the CDR3 is TGTGCCACCGCTTTGCCGACAATATCTGGAAACACCATATATTTT. The encoded protein is CATALPTISGNTIYF.

The CDR3 spells CASSIQGVHQPQHF. The DNA of the CDR3 is TGTGCCAGCAGCATCCAGGGCGTCCATCAGCCCCAGCATTTT. The chain couples TRBV27 to TRBJ1-5; D is perhaps TRBD1 (5 bases). Trimming removed 6 bases at V and 5 bases at J, with 14 bases between. The length of the CDR3 is 14 residues. Germline V gives CDR1 MNHEY, CDR2 SMNVEV (reference sequence).

This clone was observed a few times. This chain uses TRBV10-2 with TRBJ2-7, with TRBD2 identical over 12 bases. Germline trimming cut 4 bases from V and 2 bases from J; bases unmatched to any gene: 3. The CDR3 loop spans 15 amino acids. From germline, CDR1 is WSHSY and CDR2 SAAADI. DNA of the CDR3: TGCGCCAGCAGTGGGGGACTAGCGGGCACCTACGAGCAGTACTTC. Encoded protein: CASSGGLAGTYEQYF.

V gene TRBV28 combines with J gene TRBJ1-1; D remains ambiguous. V shed 10 bases and J shed 1 base, with 13 bases lying between them. This CDR3 has 13 amino acids. CDR1 is MDHEN and CDR2 is SYDVKM in the germline V gene. The CDR3 DNA sequence: TGTGCCACCCGGAGCGGACCGAACACTGAAGCTTTCTTT. Its translation is CATRSGPNTEAFF.

V is TRBV15 and J is TRBJ2-7; 8 nucleotides align to TRBD2. Germline assignment: CDR1 LNHNV and CDR2 YYDKDF (reference sequence). V was clipped by 0 bases and J by 4 bases; unmatched bases: 5. The CDR3 is made up of 15 amino acids. The CDR3 is CATSREWTSQYEQYF. DNA for the CDR3: TGTGCCACCAGCAGAGAGTGGACTAGCCAGTACGAGCAGTACTTC.

The chain combines TRBV28 with TRBJ2-1, with TRBD2 matching 11 bases. This CDR3 region has 13 residues. CDR1 is MDHEN, CDR2 SYDVKM, per germline. The ends lost 11 bases at V and 4 bases at J; junction bases unmatched: 4. CDR3 sequence reads: CAGASGRYNEQFF. The CDR3 bases are TGTGCCGGTGCTAGCGGGAGGTACAATGAGCAGTTCTTC.

With regard to this clone: One end of the junction varies from germline; a read error may be responsible. The V call is TRBV7-7, the J call TRBJ2-3, with a tentative D call TRBD2 (6 bases). CDR1 and CDR2 from the germline V gene are SSHAT and FNYEAQ (reference sequence). There are 15 residues in the CDR3. The CDR3 DNA reads as TGTGCTAGCAGCCCAAGGGGCGGGGGCACAGATACGCAGTATTTT. Protein: CASSPRGGGTDTQYF.

The chain uses TRBV5-4 and TRBJ2-2; D might be TRBD1 (6 bases). V lost 5 bases, J lost 4 bases, and 12 bases lay in between. Germline CDR1 reads SGHNT; CDR2 reads YYREEE (reference sequence). The CDR3 contains 14 residues. The CDR3 sequence: CASSTGQGTGELFF. Written as DNA, the CDR3 is TGTGCCAGCAGTACAGGGCAAGGCACCGGGGAGCTGTTTTTT.

The V call is TRBV7-2, the J call TRBJ2-1; 13 positions agree with TRBD2. V trimming: 1 base; J trimming: 8 bases; junction bases outside the gene matches: 5. This CDR3 is built from 16 residues. CDR1 is SGHTA and CDR2 is FQGNSA in the germline V gene. As DNA, the CDR3 is TGTGCCAGCAGCTTAGGAGGGACTAGCGGGATATATGAGCAGTTCTTC. It yields the protein CASSLGGTSGIYEQFF.

This clone was detected once. CDR3 DNA sequence: TGCGCCAGCAGCTTGGCCGGGACAGGGCTCACAGATACGCAGTATTTT. Encoded protein: CASSLAGTGLTDTQYF. V gene TRBV5-1 combines with J gene TRBJ2-3; 9 positions agree with TRBD1. This CDR3 is 16 amino acids long. The germline gives CDR1 SGHRS, CDR2 YFSETQ. V dropped 0 bases and J dropped 2; count of bases not matched to a gene: 4.

This rearrangement joins TRBV29-1 to TRBJ1-1, with a weak D call TRBD1 (5 bases). The CDR3 contains 13 residues. The V and J ends lost 2 bases and 4 bases respectively, with 11 bases between them. Germline V CDR1 and CDR2: SQVTM, ANQGSEA. The CDR3 DNA follows: TGCAGCGTTGAACATTCGGGGGGCACTGAAGCTTTCTTT. It translates to CSVEHSGGTEAFF. Based on the CDR3 plus reference TRBV29-1 and TRBJ1-1, the full variable domain is SAVISQKPSRDICQRGTSLTIQCQVDSQVTMMFWYRQQPGQSLTLIATANQGSEATYESGFVIDKFPISRPNLTFSTLTVSNMSPEDSSIYLCSVEHSGGTEAFFGQGTRLTVV.

V is TRBV18 and J is TRBJ2-1; 14 nucleotides line up with TRBD2. V shed 6 bases and J 8 bases; nucleotides not matched to a gene: 12. The CDR3 totals 17 residues. Germline-derived CDR1 and CDR2 are KGHSH and LQKENI. In DNA, the CDR3 is TGTGCCAGCTCGAACCAGGCAGGGACTAGCGGGAGCCATGAGCAGTTCTTC. Its translation: CASSNQAGTSGSHEQFF.

J is TRBJ1-2 and V is TRBV9, with D perhaps matching TRBD1 (6 bases). Looked up from germline, CDR1 is SGDLS and CDR2 is YYNGEE. The V gene lost 4 bases and the J gene lost 4 bases, with 17 bases spanning the gap. The CDR3 has 15 amino acids. CDR3 sequence reads: CASSLGAGASYGYTF. The CDR3 DNA sequence: TGTGCCAGCAGCCTCGGGGCAGGGGCCAGCTATGGCTACACCTTC.

The chain combines TRBV14 with TRBJ2-3; D is undetermined. Germline V gene lookup returns CDR1 SGHDN and CDR2 FVKESK. Trimming cost V 5 bases and J 0 bases, with 18 bases left between them. The CDR3 spans 17 residues. The chain's CDR3 is CASSSIPPPTSTDTQYF. The DNA for the CDR3 is TGTGCCAGCAGCTCGATACCCCCTCCAACAAGCACAGATACGCAGTATTTT.

This chain uses TRBV5-1 with TRBJ2-3, with a tentative D call TRBD2 (6 bases). Trimming removed 0 bases from V and 4 bases from J, with 12 bases in between. Germline-derived CDR1 and CDR2 are SGHRS and YFSETQ. This CDR3 has 15 residues. CDR3 in DNA: TGCGCCAGCAGCTTGGTTGGGGGAGGCCCAGATACGCAGTATTTT. Its protein product is CASSLVGGGPDTQYF.

The sample holds a few counts of this clone. The J gene is TRBJ1-4, the V gene TRBV5-6; no firm D call. The CDR3 has 16 residues. CDR1 is SGHDT and CDR2 is YYEEEE in the germline V gene. The ends were cut back, 4 bases at V and 5 bases at J, with 18 bases in the middle. Written as DNA, the CDR3 is TGTGCCAGCAGCCCCTATTCGACCGGGGAAAATGAAAAACTGTTTTTT. Amino acids: CASSPYSTGENEKLFF.

The chain combines TRBV7-2 with TRBJ1-1, with 7 bases aligning to TRBD1. V lost 8 bases, J lost 3 bases, and 6 bases stayed unmatched. CDR1 and CDR2 (germline): SGHTA, FQGNSA. CDR3 length: 13 amino acids. The DNA of the CDR3 is TGTGCCAGCTCCCTTCAGGGGGACACTGAAGCTTTCTTT. Amino acids: CASSLQGDTEAFF.